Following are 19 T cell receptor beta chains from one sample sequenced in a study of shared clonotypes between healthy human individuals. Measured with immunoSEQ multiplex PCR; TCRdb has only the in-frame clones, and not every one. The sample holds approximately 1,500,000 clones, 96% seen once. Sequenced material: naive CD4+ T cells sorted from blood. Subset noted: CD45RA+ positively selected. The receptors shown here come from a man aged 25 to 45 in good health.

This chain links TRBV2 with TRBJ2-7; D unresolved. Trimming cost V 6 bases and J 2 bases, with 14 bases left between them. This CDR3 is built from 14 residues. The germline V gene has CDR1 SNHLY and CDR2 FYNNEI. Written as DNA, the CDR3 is TGTGCCAGCAGGGAACCCTTTTTCCCCTACGAGCAGTACTTC. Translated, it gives CASREPFFPYEQYF. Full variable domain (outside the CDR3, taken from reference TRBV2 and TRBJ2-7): EPEVTQTPSHQVTQMGQEVILRCVPISNHLYFYWYRQILGQKVEFLVSFYNNEISEKSEIFDDQFSVERPDGSNFTLKIRSTKLEDSAMYFCASREPFFPYEQYFGPGTRLTVT.

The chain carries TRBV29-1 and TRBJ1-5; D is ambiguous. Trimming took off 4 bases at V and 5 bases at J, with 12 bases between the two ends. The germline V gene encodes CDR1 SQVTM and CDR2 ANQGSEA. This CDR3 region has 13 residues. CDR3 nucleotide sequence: TGCAGCGTTGTTGTAGACACCTATCAGCCCCAGCATTTT. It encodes CSVVVDTYQPQHF.

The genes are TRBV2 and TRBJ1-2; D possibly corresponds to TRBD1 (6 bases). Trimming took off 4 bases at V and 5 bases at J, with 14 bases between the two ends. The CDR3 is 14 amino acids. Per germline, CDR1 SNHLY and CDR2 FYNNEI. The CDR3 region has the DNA TGTGCCAGCAGTGTCAGGGGAGGAATATATGGCTACACCTTC. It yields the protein CASSVRGGIYGYTF.

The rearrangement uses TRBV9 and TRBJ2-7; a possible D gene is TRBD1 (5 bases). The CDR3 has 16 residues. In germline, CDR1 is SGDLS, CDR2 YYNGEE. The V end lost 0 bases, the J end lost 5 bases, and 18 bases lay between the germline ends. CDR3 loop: CASSVGVDTTMDEQYF. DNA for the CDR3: TGTGCCAGCAGCGTAGGAGTGGACACTACTATGGACGAGCAGTACTTC.

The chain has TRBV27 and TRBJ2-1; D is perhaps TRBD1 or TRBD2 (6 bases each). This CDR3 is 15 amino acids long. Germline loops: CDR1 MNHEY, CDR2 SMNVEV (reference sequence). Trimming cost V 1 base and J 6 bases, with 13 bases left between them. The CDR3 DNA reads TGTGCCAGCAGTTTATGGGGGGCTTGGGGCAATGAGCAGTTCTTC. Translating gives CASSLWGAWGNEQFF.

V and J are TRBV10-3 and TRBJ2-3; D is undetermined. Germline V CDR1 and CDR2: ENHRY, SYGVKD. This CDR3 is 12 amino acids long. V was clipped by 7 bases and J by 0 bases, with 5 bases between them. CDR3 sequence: CAITSSTDTQYF. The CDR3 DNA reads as TGTGCCATCACCTCTAGCACAGATACGCAGTATTTT.

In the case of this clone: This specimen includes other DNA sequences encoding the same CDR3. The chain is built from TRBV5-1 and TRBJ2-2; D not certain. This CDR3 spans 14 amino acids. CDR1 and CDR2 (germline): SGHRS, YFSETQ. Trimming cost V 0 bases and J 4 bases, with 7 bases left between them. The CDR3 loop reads CASSLGKSTGELFF. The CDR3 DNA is TGCGCCAGCAGCTTGGGGAAAAGCACCGGGGAGCTGTTTTTT.

CDR3 residues: CASSPGGGRLPDTQYF. The CDR3 DNA reads TGTGCCAGCAGCCCGGGGGGCGGGAGGTTGCCAGATACGCAGTATTTT. This rearrangement joins TRBV7-3 to TRBJ2-3, with 8 bases fitting TRBD2. The CDR3 length is 16 residues. Per the germline V gene, CDR1 is SGHTA and CDR2 is FQGTGA. Trimming removed 5 bases from V and 4 bases from J; junction bases left unmatched: 11.

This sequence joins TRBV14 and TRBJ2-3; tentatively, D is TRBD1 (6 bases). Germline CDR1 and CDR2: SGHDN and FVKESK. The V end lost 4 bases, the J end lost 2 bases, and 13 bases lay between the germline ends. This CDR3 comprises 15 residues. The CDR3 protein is CASSLQGQFTDTQYF. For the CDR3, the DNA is TGTGCCAGCAGCCTCCAGGGGCAATTCACAGATACGCAGTATTTT.

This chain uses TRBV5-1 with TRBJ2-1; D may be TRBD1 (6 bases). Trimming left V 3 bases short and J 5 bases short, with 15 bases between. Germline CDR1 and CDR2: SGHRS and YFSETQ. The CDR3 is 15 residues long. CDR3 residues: CASSYGTIQNNEQFF. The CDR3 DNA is TGCGCCAGCAGCTACGGGACAATTCAAAACAATGAGCAGTTCTTC.

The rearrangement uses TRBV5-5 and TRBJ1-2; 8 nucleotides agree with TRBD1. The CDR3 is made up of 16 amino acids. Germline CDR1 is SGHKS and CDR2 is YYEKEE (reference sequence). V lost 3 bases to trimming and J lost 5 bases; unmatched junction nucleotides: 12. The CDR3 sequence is CASSSKGQGAWYGYTF. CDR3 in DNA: TGTGCCAGCAGCTCCAAAGGGCAGGGGGCATGGTATGGCTACACCTTC.

The CDR3 is CASSPSGQGYKPQHF. DNA for the CDR3: TGCGCCAGCAGCCCCTCGGGACAGGGGTACAAGCCCCAGCATTTT. The V and J genes are TRBV4-3 and TRBJ1-5; 10 bases agree with TRBD1. J was trimmed by 8 bases and V by 4 bases; bases with no gene match: 8. The CDR3 has 15 residues. From germline, CDR1 is LGHNA and CDR2 YSLEER.

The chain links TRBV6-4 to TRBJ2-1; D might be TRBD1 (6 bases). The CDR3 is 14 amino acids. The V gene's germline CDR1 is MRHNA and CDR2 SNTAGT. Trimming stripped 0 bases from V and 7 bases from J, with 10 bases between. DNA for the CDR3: TGTGCCAGCAGTGACTCTGACAGGAATAATGAGCAGTTCTTC. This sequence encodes CASSDSDRNNEQFF.

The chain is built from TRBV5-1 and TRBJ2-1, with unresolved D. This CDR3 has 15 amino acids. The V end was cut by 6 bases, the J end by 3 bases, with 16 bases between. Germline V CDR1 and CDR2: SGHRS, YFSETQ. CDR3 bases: TGCGCCAGCACCCTTTTTAGCCGAGACTACAATGAGCAGTTCTTC. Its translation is CASTLFSRDYNEQFF.

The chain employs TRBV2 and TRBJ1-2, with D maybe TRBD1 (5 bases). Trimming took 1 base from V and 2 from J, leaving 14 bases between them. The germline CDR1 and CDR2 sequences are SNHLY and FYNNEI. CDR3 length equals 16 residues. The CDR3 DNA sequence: TGTGCCAGCAGTGAAGACGGGGCAGGGAGGAACTATGGCTACACCTTC. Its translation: CASSEDGAGRNYGYTF.

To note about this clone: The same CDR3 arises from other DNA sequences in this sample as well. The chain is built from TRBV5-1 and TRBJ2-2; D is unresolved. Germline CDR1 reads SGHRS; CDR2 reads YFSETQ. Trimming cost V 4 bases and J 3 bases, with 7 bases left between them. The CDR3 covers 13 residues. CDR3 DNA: TGCGCCAGCAGCAGAGGCGACACCGGGGAGCTGTTTTTT. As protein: CASSRGDTGELFF.

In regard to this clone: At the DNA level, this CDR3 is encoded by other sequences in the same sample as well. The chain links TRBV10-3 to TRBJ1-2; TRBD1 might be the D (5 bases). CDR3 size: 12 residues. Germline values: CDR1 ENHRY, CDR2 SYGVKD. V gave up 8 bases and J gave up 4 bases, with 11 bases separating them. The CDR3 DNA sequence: TGTGCCATCTCGGGGACGGGCTATGGCTACACCTTC. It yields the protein CAISGTGYGYTF.

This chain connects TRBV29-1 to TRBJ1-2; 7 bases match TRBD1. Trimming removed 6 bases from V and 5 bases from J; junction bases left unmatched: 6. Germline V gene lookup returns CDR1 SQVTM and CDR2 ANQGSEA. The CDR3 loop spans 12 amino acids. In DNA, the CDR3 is TGCAGCGTGATTGACAGGGTTTATGGCTACACCTTC. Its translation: CSVIDRVYGYTF.

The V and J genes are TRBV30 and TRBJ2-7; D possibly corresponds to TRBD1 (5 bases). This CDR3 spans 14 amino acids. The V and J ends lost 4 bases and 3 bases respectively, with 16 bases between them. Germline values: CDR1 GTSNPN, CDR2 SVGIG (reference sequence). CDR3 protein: CAWKPAGSFYEQYF. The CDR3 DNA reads TGTGCCTGGAAACCGGCAGGGTCATTCTACGAGCAGTACTTC.